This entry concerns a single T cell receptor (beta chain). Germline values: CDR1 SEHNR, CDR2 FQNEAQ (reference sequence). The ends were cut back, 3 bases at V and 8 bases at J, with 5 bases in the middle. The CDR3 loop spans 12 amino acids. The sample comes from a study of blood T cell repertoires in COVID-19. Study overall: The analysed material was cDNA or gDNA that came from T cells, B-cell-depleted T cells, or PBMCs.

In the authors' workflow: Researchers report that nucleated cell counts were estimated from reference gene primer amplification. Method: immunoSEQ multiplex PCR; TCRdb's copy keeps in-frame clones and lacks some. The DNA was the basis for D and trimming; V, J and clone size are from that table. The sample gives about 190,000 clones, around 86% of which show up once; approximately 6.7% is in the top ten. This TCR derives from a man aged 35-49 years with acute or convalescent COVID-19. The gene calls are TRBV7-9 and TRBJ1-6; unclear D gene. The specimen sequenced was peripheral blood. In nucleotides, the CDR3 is TGTGCCAGCAGCTTGAGGGATTCACCCCTCCACTTT. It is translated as CASSLRDSPLHF.